These T cell receptor beta chains were read from a single sample in a study of blood T cell repertoires in COVID-19. TCRdb keeps only in-frame clones here, not all; method: immunoSEQ multiplex PCR. This table has 65,000 to 85,000 clones, approximately 89% appearing once. Sequenced material: peripheral blood. The receptor source for this set is a human donor in a cohort sampled during active COVID-19. CDR3s include the opening cysteine and the closing phenylalanine or tryptophan. Fields, in order: D gene, clone size, J gene, V gene, CDR3 DNA, CDR3 protein. The D gene is left open where the match is weak. Rows give clone size only sometimes, using once, few, many, or a class for an expanded clone.

D gene: .
clone size: once
J gene: TRBJ1-2
V gene: TRBV4-3
CDR3 DNA: TGCGCCAGCAGCCAAGATCGGGGTGGCTACACCTTC
CDR3 protein: CASSQDRGGYTF

D gene: .
clone size: .
J gene: TRBJ1-2
V gene: TRBV3-1/TRBV3-2
CDR3 DNA: TGTGCCAGCAGCCTATGGGACTTAGGGAGCTATGGCTACACCTTC
CDR3 protein: CASSLWDLGSYGYTF

D gene: TRBD1
clone size: .
J gene: TRBJ1-2
V gene: TRBV7-8
CDR3 DNA: TGTGCCAGCAGCTTAGCGCTAGGGACAGGGTTTCGTGGCTACACCTTC
CDR3 protein: CASSLALGTGFRGYTF

D gene: .
clone size: .
J gene: TRBJ2-3
V gene: TRBV12-5
CDR3 DNA: TGTGCTAGTGACAATATGACAGATACGCAGTATTTT
CDR3 protein: CASDNMTDTQYF

D gene: .
clone size: .
J gene: TRBJ2-5
V gene: TRBV5-1
CDR3 DNA: TGCGCCAGCAGCTTGACGGGGGTTCCTCCAGAGACCCAGTACTTC
CDR3 protein: CASSLTGVPPETQYF

D gene: .
clone size: once
J gene: TRBJ2-1
V gene: TRBV7-3
CDR3 DNA: TGTGCCAGCAGCTTAACTCGACTCACTCTAACCTACAATGAGCAGTTCTTC
CDR3 protein: CASSLTRLTLTYNEQFF

D gene: .
clone size: .
J gene: TRBJ1-2
V gene: TRBV18
CDR3 DNA: TGTGCCAGCTCACCACCGACAGTCTATGGCTACACCTTC
CDR3 protein: CASSPPTVYGYTF

D gene: .
clone size: .
J gene: TRBJ2-7
V gene: TRBV7-3
CDR3 DNA: TGTGCCAGCAGCTCGTTGGGATTAGGGGGCGAGCAGTACTTC
CDR3 protein: CASSSLGLGGEQYF

D gene: TRBD2
clone size: .
J gene: TRBJ2-5
V gene: TRBV10-3
CDR3 DNA: TGTGCCATCAGTGGGACCCTAGCGGGGGGGGAGACCCAGTACTTC
CDR3 protein: CAISGTLAGGETQYF

D gene: .
clone size: .
J gene: TRBJ1-1
V gene: TRBV5-1
CDR3 DNA: TGCGCCAGCAGCTTGGACGGGTCTGAAGCTTTCTTT
CDR3 protein: CASSLDGSEAFF

D gene: .
clone size: .
J gene: TRBJ2-5
V gene: TRBV12-5
CDR3 DNA: TGTGCTAGTGCCCAGGGTGGCCAAGAGACCCAGTACTTC
CDR3 protein: CASAQGGQETQYF

D gene: TRBD1
clone size: .
J gene: TRBJ2-3
V gene: TRBV7-2
CDR3 DNA: TGTGCCAGCAGCTTAAGCAGGGGGAAGTATTTT
CDR3 protein: CASSLSRGKYF

D gene: .
clone size: .
J gene: TRBJ1-6
V gene: TRBV3-1/TRBV3-2
CDR3 DNA: TGTGCCAGCAGCCCCTACTTGGGTAAGGGGGATTCACTCCTCCACTTT
CDR3 protein: CASSPYLGKGDSLLHF

D gene: .
clone size: .
J gene: TRBJ1-2
V gene: TRBV7-2
CDR3 DNA: TGTGCCAGCAGCTTTAATTTTAACTATGGCTACACCTTC
CDR3 protein: CASSFNFNYGYTF

D gene: .
clone size: .
J gene: TRBJ1-5
V gene: TRBV12-3/TRBV12-4
CDR3 DNA: TGTGCCAGCAGTTTACGGGGAAGTCAGCCCCAGCATTTT
CDR3 protein: CASSLRGSQPQHF

D gene: .
clone size: .
J gene: TRBJ1-1
V gene: TRBV12-3/TRBV12-4
CDR3 DNA: TGTGCCAGCAGTTTGAGAAGAACTGAAGCTTTCTTT
CDR3 protein: CASSLRRTEAFF

D gene: TRBD1
clone size: .
J gene: TRBJ2-7
V gene: TRBV6-2/TRBV6-3
CDR3 DNA: TGTGCCAGCAGACCTACAGGGGGCCCAGGCGAGCAGTACTTC
CDR3 protein: CASRPTGGPGEQYF

D gene: .
clone size: once
J gene: TRBJ1-1
V gene: TRBV6-5
CDR3 DNA: TGTGCCAGCAGTTACGCGGGGACCCCCACTGAAGCTTTCTTT
CDR3 protein: CASSYAGTPTEAFF

D gene: TRBD1
clone size: .
J gene: TRBJ1-5
V gene: TRBV9
CDR3 DNA: TGTGCCAGCAGCGTAGGGACAGGGGCTCAACAGCCCCAGCATTTT
CDR3 protein: CASSVGTGAQQPQHF

D gene: TRBD2
clone size: .
J gene: TRBJ2-5
V gene: TRBV4-1
CDR3 DNA: TGCGCCAGCAGCCCACTAGCGGGGGGGCTCGAGACCCAGTACTTC
CDR3 protein: CASSPLAGGLETQYF

D gene: TRBD1
clone size: .
J gene: TRBJ1-5
V gene: TRBV29-1
CDR3 DNA: TGCAGCGTTGGCAGGGGGCAAGATCAGCCCCAGCATTTT
CDR3 protein: CSVGRGQDQPQHF

D gene: .
clone size: .
J gene: TRBJ1-2
V gene: TRBV19
CDR3 DNA: TGTGCCAGTAGTATAGCGGCAGGGTATTCATATGGCTACACCTTC
CDR3 protein: CASSIAAGYSYGYTF

D gene: TRBD2
clone size: .
J gene: TRBJ2-2
V gene: TRBV7-2
CDR3 DNA: TGTGCCAGCAGCCCCTGGACTAGCGGGCCGAACACCGGGGAGCTGTTTTTT
CDR3 protein: CASSPWTSGPNTGELFF

D gene: TRBD1
clone size: .
J gene: TRBJ1-2
V gene: TRBV30
CDR3 DNA: TGTGCCTGGAGTTCGGCAGGGGGCCTTGGCTACACCTTC
CDR3 protein: CAWSSAGGLGYTF

D gene: .
clone size: .
J gene: TRBJ2-2
V gene: TRBV7-8
CDR3 DNA: TGTGCCAGCAGCTTAACACTAGAGGGTGGAACGAACACCGGGGAGCTGTTTTTT
CDR3 protein: CASSLTLEGGTNTGELFF

D gene: TRBD1
clone size: .
J gene: TRBJ2-5
V gene: TRBV23-1
CDR3 DNA: TGCGCCAGCAGTCGGAGGGACAGGGGGCGCCAAGAGACCCAGTACTTC
CDR3 protein: CASSRRDRGRQETQYF

D gene: TRBD1
clone size: .
J gene: TRBJ2-2
V gene: TRBV5-1
CDR3 DNA: TGCGCCAGCAGCATGGGACAGGGGGCTTTAGCCGGGGAGCTGTTTTTT
CDR3 protein: CASSMGQGALAGELFF

D gene: .
clone size: .
J gene: TRBJ2-7
V gene: TRBV7-2
CDR3 DNA: TGTGCCAGCGGGCCAGCAGGACTCTACGAGCAGTACTTC
CDR3 protein: CASGPAGLYEQYF

D gene: .
clone size: .
J gene: TRBJ1-1
V gene: TRBV7-3
CDR3 DNA: TGTGCCAGCAGCTCCCAGGGGAGGAACACTGAAGCTTTCTTT
CDR3 protein: CASSSQGRNTEAFF

D gene: TRBD1
clone size: .
J gene: TRBJ2-1
V gene: TRBV6-5
CDR3 DNA: TGTGCCAGCAGTTACTCCCGGGACAGGTCCTACAATGAGCAGTTCTTC
CDR3 protein: CASSYSRDRSYNEQFF

D gene: TRBD2
clone size: once
J gene: TRBJ2-3
V gene: TRBV27
CDR3 DNA: TGTGCCAGCAGCCCCTTAGCGGGGGGGCCAGATACGCAGTATTTT
CDR3 protein: CASSPLAGGPDTQYF

D gene: .
clone size: .
J gene: TRBJ1-4
V gene: TRBV7-6
CDR3 DNA: TGTGCCAGCAGCCCATCGACAGGATACAATGAAAAACTGTTTTTT
CDR3 protein: CASSPSTGYNEKLFF

D gene: TRBD1
clone size: once
J gene: TRBJ2-3
V gene: TRBV18
CDR3 DNA: TGTGCCAGCTCCCAGACAGGGGGTAGCACAGATACGCAGTATTTT
CDR3 protein: CASSQTGGSTDTQYF

D gene: .
clone size: .
J gene: TRBJ2-5
V gene: TRBV6-2/TRBV6-3
CDR3 DNA: TGTGCCAGCAGTCTACAAGAGACCCAGTACTTC
CDR3 protein: CASSLQETQYF

D gene: TRBD1
clone size: .
J gene: TRBJ1-1
V gene: TRBV2
CDR3 DNA: TGTGCCAGCAGAGGGGGCTACACTGAAGCTTTCTTT
CDR3 protein: CASRGGYTEAFF

D gene: TRBD1
clone size: .
J gene: TRBJ2-3
V gene: TRBV12-3/TRBV12-4
CDR3 DNA: TGTGCCAGCAGTGGACAGGCCACAGATACGCAGTATTTT
CDR3 protein: CASSGQATDTQYF

D gene: TRBD2
clone size: .
J gene: TRBJ2-1
V gene: TRBV7-3
CDR3 DNA: TGTGCCAGCAGCTTAACAACAGCGGGGGAAGCGCAGTTCTTC
CDR3 protein: CASSLTTAGEAQFF

D gene: .
clone size: .
J gene: TRBJ1-2
V gene: TRBV7-2
CDR3 DNA: TGTGCCAGCAGCTTAGCACAGACAAACTATGGCTACACCTTC
CDR3 protein: CASSLAQTNYGYTF

D gene: .
clone size: .
J gene: TRBJ2-7
V gene: TRBV5-1
CDR3 DNA: TGCGCCAGCAGCTTTTCCAGGGTCGACGAGCAGTACTTC
CDR3 protein: CASSFSRVDEQYF

D gene: .
clone size: .
J gene: TRBJ2-1
V gene: TRBV6-5
CDR3 DNA: TGTGCCAGCAGGCTCGGGGGTTACAATGAGCAGTTCTTC
CDR3 protein: CASRLGGYNEQFF